The source of this T cell receptor (beta chain) is a study of cytomegalovirus exposure and HLA in healthy donors. Study results and caveats: In a later analysis, TCR beta V- and J-gene trimming was associated with a missense DCLRE1C variant. The listing of 150 to 200 TCR beta chains classed them as cytomegalovirus-associated. Presence/absence analyses assumed roughly uniform sequencing depth across donors.

Use of 60 Vbeta and 13 Jbeta primers characterized the PCR. TCRdb's table, derived via immunoSEQ multiplex PCR, lists solely in-frame clones and lacks some. The sample lists 160,000 or so clones, around 80% occurring once. In the case of this clone: Its cognate antigen is unknown.

Healthy donors of bone marrow made up the group. Trimming took 0 bases from V and 2 from J, leaving 13 bases between them. Germline V gene lookup returns CDR1 SGDLS and CDR2 YYNGEE. The CDR3 is 16 residues long. This sequence was found in a man aged 40-55 years in good health and CMV-seronegative. The sequenced sample consisted of PBMCs. The chain employs TRBV9 and TRBJ2-3, with a weak D call TRBD2 (6 bases). The CDR3 coding sequence is TGTGCCAGCAGCGTAGTAGGTGGAGGGGTCACAGATACGCAGTATTTT. Translation gives CASSVVGGGVTDTQYF.